One sample yielded the 18 T cell receptor beta chains listed below, sequenced in a study of control samples from healthy donors and cancer patients. The repertoire was sequenced with immunoSEQ multiplex PCR; TCRdb's copy has only in-frame clones and lacks some. The data contain just over 150,000 clones, 70% to 90% of them singletons. The sample comprised blood. The source is a man aged 25-40 years in good health.

The rearrangement joins TRBV24-1 to TRBJ1-1, with D perhaps matching TRBD1 (5 bases). CDR3 length: 15 residues. The ends were cut back, 2 bases at V and 0 bases at J, with 9 bases in the middle. Germline V gives CDR1 KGHDR, CDR2 SFDVKD. The CDR3 is CATSDSDNLNTEAFF. CDR3 DNA: TGTGCCACCAGTGATTCGGACAACCTGAACACTGAAGCTTTCTTT.

J is TRBJ1-3 and V is TRBV18; TRBD1 might be the D (5 bases). The CDR3 totals 16 residues. Trimming pared 3 bases from V and 0 bases from J, leaving 12 bases between. Germline V gene lookup returns CDR1 KGHSH and CDR2 LQKENI. The CDR3 DNA reads TGTGCCAGCTCACCGGTCCAGGGTACCTCTGGAAACACCATATATTTT. It translates to CASSPVQGTSGNTIYF.

The rearrangement links TRBV6-1 to TRBJ1-4; 8 positions agree with TRBD1. V shed 3 bases and J 7 bases; nucleotides not matched to a gene: 7. This CDR3 is 15 amino acids long. Germline CDR1 reads MNHNS; CDR2 reads SASEGT. The CDR3 sequence: CASSDHGTGAEKLFF. The CDR3 DNA follows: TGTGCCAGCAGTGATCATGGGACAGGAGCTGAAAAACTGTTTTTT.

The V call is TRBV7-2, the J call TRBJ2-1; 8 nucleotides align to TRBD2. V was pared by 4 bases and J by 3 bases, with 5 bases of the junction left unmatched. The germline CDR1 and CDR2 sequences are SGHTA and FQGNSA. The CDR3 is made up of 15 amino acids. CDR3: CASSSRGGVYNEQFF. In nucleotides, the CDR3 is TGTGCCAGCAGCTCTCGGGGGGGCGTCTACAATGAGCAGTTCTTC.

A single count supports this clone. This sequence joins TRBV3-1 (or the pseudogene TRBV3-2) and TRBJ1-6, with D possibly matching TRBD1 (5 bases). V was trimmed by 0 bases and J by 10 bases, leaving 13 bases between them. The germline V gene encodes CDR1 LGHDT and CDR2 YNNKEL (reference sequence). The CDR3 spans 15 residues. In nucleotides, the CDR3 is TGTGCCAGCAGCCAAGATCCGGACAACCGCTCACCCCTCCACTTT. This encodes CASSQDPDNRSPLHF.

The chain couples TRBV6-1 to TRBJ1-5, with 9 bases fitting TRBD1. CDR1 is MNHNS, CDR2 SASEGT, per germline. The CDR3 contains 14 residues. The V gene end was trimmed by 1 base and the J gene end by 9 bases; junction bases not matched to a gene: 4. CDR3 amino acids: CASSEDRGQRPQHF. DNA of the CDR3: TGTGCCAGCAGTGAAGACAGGGGGCAGAGGCCCCAGCATTTT.

The chain couples TRBV6-1 to TRBJ2-4; D not certain. V was clipped by 2 bases and J by 8 bases, with 13 bases between them. Germline assignment: CDR1 MNHNS and CDR2 SASEGT. The CDR3 sequence is 14 residues long. CDR3 protein: CASSEPGQVDIQYF. The CDR3 DNA is TGTGCCAGCAGTGAACCTGGGCAGGTGGACATTCAGTACTTC.

The genes are TRBV5-8 and TRBJ1-4; maybe TRBD1 (5 bases). This CDR3 is built from 15 residues. Trimming took 4 bases from V and 7 from J, leaving 17 bases between them. Germline V lookup: CDR1 SGHTS, CDR2 YDEGEE. The CDR3, as DNA: TGTGCCAGCAGCCTGCGTCCGGGGGGAGGTGAAAAACTGTTTTTT. This encodes CASSLRPGGGEKLFF.

Written as DNA, the CDR3 is TGTGCCAGCAGCCAAACCTCCAGGGGGGAGCAGTACTTC. Residues: CASSQTSRGEQYF. V is TRBV3-1 (or the pseudogene TRBV3-2) and J is TRBJ2-7, with TRBD1 matching 7 bases. There are 13 residues in the CDR3. The germline V gene has CDR1 LGHDT and CDR2 YNNKEL (reference sequence). V shed 2 bases and J 7 bases; nucleotides not matched to a gene: 5.

The V and J genes are TRBV11-2 and TRBJ1-3; tentatively, D is TRBD1 (5 bases). The germline V gene encodes CDR1 SGHAT and CDR2 FQNNGV. The germline V and J ends were trimmed by 0 bases and 11 bases, with 8 bases remaining between them. CDR3 size: 12 residues. The CDR3 here is CASSLDRVAIYF. CDR3 in DNA: TGTGCCAGCAGCTTAGACAGGGTTGCCATATATTTT.

This rearrangement joins TRBV7-8 to TRBJ1-2; D might be TRBD1 (5 bases). The germline gives CDR1 SGHVS, CDR2 FQNEAQ. V gave up 3 bases and J gave up 0 bases, with 11 bases separating them. CDR3 size: 15 residues. This CDR3 is CASSLVGTSNYGYTF. The CDR3 nucleotides are TGTGCCAGCAGCTTGGTAGGGACTTCTAACTATGGCTACACCTTC.

CDR3 sequence: CASSSLGVNQETQYF. CDR3 nucleotides: TGTGCCAGTAGTAGCCTTGGAGTCAACCAAGAGACCCAGTACTTC. V and J are TRBV19 and TRBJ2-5; the D is unclear. The germline gives CDR1 LNHDA, CDR2 SQIVND (reference sequence). The CDR3 spans 15 residues. Trimming removed 4 bases at V and 0 bases at J, with 12 bases between.

CDR3: CASSPQAGAGSSYNSPLHF. The CDR3 DNA reads TGTGCCAGCAGCCCCCAGGCGGGGGCTGGGAGCTCCTATAATTCACCCCTCCACTTT. The chain carries TRBV11-2 and TRBJ1-6, with a tentative D call TRBD1 (6 bases). Germline V gene sequence: CDR1 SGHAT, CDR2 FQNNGV. The CDR3 is 19 residues long. V lost 5 bases and J lost 0, with 20 bases in between.

V usage is TRBV24-1 and J usage is TRBJ2-1; D unclear. This CDR3 is built from 12 residues. Per the germline V gene, CDR1 is KGHDR and CDR2 is SFDVKD. Trimming stripped 10 bases from V and 6 bases from J, with 12 bases between. The CDR3 region has the DNA TGTGCCACAGGGAACTCATTCAATGAGCAGTTCTTC. Translation gives CATGNSFNEQFF.

The chain joins TRBV6-1 to TRBJ1-1; D call uncertain. Between the trimmed V and J ends, which lost 2 bases and 0 bases, there was a span of 16 bases. The CDR3 sequence is 17 residues long. Germline V CDR1 and CDR2: MNHNS, SASEGT. The CDR3 region is CASSEYGWRLLNTEAFF. DNA of the CDR3: TGTGCCAGCAGTGAATACGGGTGGAGACTGTTGAACACTGAAGCTTTCTTT.

The rearrangement links TRBV7-9 to TRBJ1-1, with D unresolved. Germline V gene lookup returns CDR1 SEHNR and CDR2 FQNEAQ (reference sequence). V was pared by 4 bases and J by 5 bases, with 5 bases between. CDR3 length: 11 amino acids. As DNA, the CDR3 is TGTGCCAGCAGCTCCTCTACTGAAGCTTTCTTT. As protein: CASSSSTEAFF. Full variable domain (rest looked up from reference TRBV7-9 and TRBJ1-1): DTGVSQNPRHKITKRGQNVTFRCDPISEHNRLYWYRQTLGQGPEFLTYFQNEAQLEKSRLLSDRFSAERPKGSFSTLEIQRTEQGDSAMYLCASSSSTEAFFGQGTRLTVV.

This clone was picked up one time. The V and J genes are TRBV27 and TRBJ1-2; D uncertain. CDR3 length: 14 residues. The V gene lost 0 bases and the J gene lost 1 base, with 6 bases spanning the gap. Per germline, CDR1 MNHEY and CDR2 SMNVEV (reference sequence). The DNA of the CDR3 is TGTGCCAGCAGTTTATCCCGTGTTAACTATGGCTACACCTTC. Amino acid sequence: CASSLSRVNYGYTF.

The genes are TRBV7-9 and TRBJ1-5; 7 nucleotides line up with TRBD1. Germline CDR1 reads SEHNR; CDR2 reads FQNEAQ (reference sequence). V trimming: 4 bases; J trimming: 7 bases; junction bases outside the gene matches: 4. The CDR3 has 13 residues. The CDR3 DNA follows: TGTGCCAGCAGCTGGGACAGCCCCCAGCCCCAGCATTTT. This translates into CASSWDSPQPQHF.